This T cell receptor beta chain stems from a study of hypomethylating agent response in myelodysplastic syndrome. Study context: Hypomethylating treatment was azacitidine in most of the 11, decitabine in 3 of 11.

Bulk bone marrow was analyzed without sorting T-cell subsets. Study results and caveats: Novel MDS antigen recognition by shared GLIPH2 clusters is possible but unvalidated.

The germline CDR1 and CDR2 sequences are SEHNR and FQNEAQ (reference sequence). The V end lost 1 base, the J end lost 4 bases, and 4 bases lay between the germline ends. CDR3 length: 12 amino acids. Details on this clone: The antigen remains unidentified.

In the original analysis: Roughly 1.6% of 150,000 to 200,000 clonotypes matched previously reported viral-epitope-specific VDJdb entries. The protocol was immunoSEQ multiplex PCR, while the TCRdb copy is restricted to in-frame clones and leaves out a portion. That table supplies the V and J calls and clone size; D and trimming were determined from the DNA. The data show about 6,300 clones, with approximately 80% seen just once and roughly a quarter held by the top ten. The receptor was isolated from a human donor with myelodysplastic syndrome. This chain connects TRBV7-9 to TRBJ2-5, with unresolved D. Specimen: bone marrow, collected before or after starting hypomethylating agent treatment for myelodysplastic syndrome (not recorded which). CDR3 loop: CASSLVGETQYF. CDR3 sequence (DNA): TGTGCCAGCAGCTTAGTTGGAGAGACCCAGTACTTC.